This record covers a single T cell receptor (beta chain). As yet, its antigen is unknown. This CDR3 is built from 16 residues. Trimming stripped 0 bases from V and 2 bases from J, with 12 bases between. Germline V gives CDR1 SGHNT, CDR2 YYREEE (reference sequence). This sample was taken from a study of shared clonotypes between healthy human individuals. Whole-study results and caveats: It was observed that roughly 4.8% of naive CD4 clonotypes were shared across a handful of donors.

TCRdb keeps only in-frame clones here, not all; method: immunoSEQ multiplex PCR. The sample shows around 2.1 million clones, 90% to 97% of them seen only once. The specimen was naive CD4+ T cells sorted from blood. Subset noted: CD45RA+ positively selected. The TCR sequence derives from a man aged 18 to 29 in good health. V gene TRBV5-4 combines with J gene TRBJ1-3, with a possible D match to TRBD1 (5 bases). CDR3 loop: CASSLGDRRAGNTIYF. In nucleotides, the CDR3 is TGTGCCAGCAGCTTGGGGGACCGCCGCGCTGGAAACACCATATATTTT.